Below, 26 T cell receptor beta chains from the same sample are listed, as sequenced in a study of immune cell composition in non-small cell lung cancer. Normal lung sampling was at least 3 cm from the tumour, as distant as possible. Sequencing used immunoSEQ multiplex PCR; TCRdb keeps in-frame clones, though not all of them. The data show some 7,000 clones, approximately 71% seen once. Sequences were obtained from non-adjacent lung tissue. All receptors derive from a human donor with non-small cell lung cancer.

This sequence joins TRBV7-9 and TRBJ2-1; 9 bases agree with TRBD2. J gave up 4 bases and V 4 bases, and 5 bases lay outside the gene matches. There are 15 residues in the CDR3. The V gene's germline CDR1 is SEHNR and CDR2 FQNEAQ (reference sequence). CDR3 DNA sequence: TGTGCCAGCAGCTCTCCGGGACTAGCTTACAATGAGCAGTTCTTC. Translation gives CASSSPGLAYNEQFF.

CDR3 DNA sequence: TGTGCCAGCAGCCCGGTGGGGAGCTCTGGAAACACCATATATTTT. It translates to CASSPVGSSGNTIYF. The chain uses TRBV7-9 and TRBJ1-3, with D unresolved. From germline, CDR1 is SEHNR and CDR2 FQNEAQ (reference sequence). This CDR3 spans 15 amino acids. The V and J ends lost 5 bases and 0 bases respectively, with 11 bases between them. The variable domain in full, with the rest retrieved from reference TRBV7-9 and TRBJ1-3, is DTGVSQNPRHKITKRGQNVTFRCDPISEHNRLYWYRQTLGQGPEFLTYFQNEAQLEKSRLLSDRFSAERPKGSFSTLEIQRTEQGDSAMYLCASSPVGSSGNTIYFGEGSWLTVV.

This clone showed up just a few times. The CDR3 DNA reads as TGTGCCAGCAGCTTAGTGCTAGCGGGGGCCAGCACAGATACGCAGTATTTT. It translates to CASSLVLAGASTDTQYF. The chain combines TRBV7-6 with TRBJ2-3; 10 nucleotides match TRBD2. This CDR3 is built from 17 residues. V lost 1 base, J lost 0 bases, and 4 bases stayed unmatched. Germline V gene lookup returns CDR1 SGHVS and CDR2 FNYEAQ.

The rearrangement uses TRBV7-2 and TRBJ2-5; TRBD1 is a possible D gene (5 bases). The germline V gene encodes CDR1 SGHTA and CDR2 FQGNSA. This CDR3 has 14 residues. V lost 3 bases to trimming and J lost 2 bases, with 10 bases between them. This CDR3 is CASSFYSGQETQYF. The CDR3 nucleotides are TGTGCCAGCAGCTTCTATTCAGGGCAAGAGACCCAGTACTTC. The full variable domain, rest sourced from reference TRBV7-2 and TRBJ2-5, is GAGVSQSPSNKVTEKGKDVELRCDPISGHTALYWYRQSLGQGLEFLIYFQGNSAPDKSGLPSDRFSAERTGGSVSTLTIQRTQQEDSAVYLCASSFYSGQETQYFGPGTRLLVL.

This clone was picked up a small number of times. The chain uses TRBV6-1 and TRBJ2-5; 11 bases match TRBD2. V was clipped by 11 bases and J by 2 bases; unmatched bases: 7. The CDR3 is made up of 14 amino acids. The germline V gene has CDR1 MNHNS and CDR2 SASEGT. CDR3 in DNA: TGTGCCGGAACTAGCGGGAGAGAGCAAGAGACCCAGTACTTC. As protein: CAGTSGREQETQYF.

The CDR3 region is CAWIPVTQYF. The CDR3 bases are TGTGCCTGGATCCCAGTAACGCAGTATTTT. The chain carries TRBV30 and TRBJ2-3, with D uncertain. V was trimmed by 4 bases and J by 9 bases, leaving 8 bases between them. CDR1 GTSNPN and CDR2 SVGIG come from the germline V gene (reference sequence). CDR3 size: 10 residues.

V is TRBV14 and J is TRBJ2-7, with no clear D. This CDR3 comprises 17 residues. The ends were cut back, 1 base at V and 6 bases at J, with 22 bases in the middle. Germline V gene lookup returns CDR1 SGHDN and CDR2 FVKESK. The CDR3: CASSQVFPRPLGGEQYF. Here the CDR3 DNA reads TGTGCCAGCAGCCAAGTGTTTCCTAGGCCCCTTGGTGGCGAGCAGTACTTC.

The chain couples TRBV6-6 to TRBJ1-2; maybe TRBD1 (6 bases). The CDR3 contains 15 residues. V was cut by 5 bases and J by 0 bases, with 13 bases left in between. From germline, CDR1 is MNHNY and CDR2 SVGAGI (reference sequence). The CDR3 nucleotides are TGTGCCAGCAGTCTTAGGACAGCGACTAACTATGGCTACACCTTC. Amino acid sequence: CASSLRTATNYGYTF.

This sequence joins TRBV9 and TRBJ2-5; D ambiguous. The CDR3 length is 15 residues. Germline lookup yields CDR1 SGDLS and CDR2 YYNGEE. V lost 2 bases and J lost 1, with 12 bases in between. CDR3 bases: TGTGCCAGCAGCGTGGGTTTCGGGTCCCAAGAGACCCAGTACTTC. It is translated as CASSVGFGSQETQYF.

The chain uses TRBV10-3 and TRBJ2-7, with 11 bases aligning to TRBD2. This CDR3 is built from 15 residues. The germline V gene encodes CDR1 ENHRY and CDR2 SYGVKD. Unmatched junction bases numbered 7, after V lost 8 bases and J lost 1 base. The CDR3 nucleotides read TGTGCCATCTTTAGCGGGACTAGCGGATCCTACGAGCAGTACTTC. The encoded protein is CAIFSGTSGSYEQYF.

This chain joins TRBV6-1 and TRBJ1-6; 7 bases are a match to TRBD1. In germline, CDR1 is MNHNS, CDR2 SASEGT. J was trimmed by 6 bases and V by 5 bases; bases with no gene match: 7. The CDR3 has 15 residues. CDR3 DNA: TGTGCCAGCAGTCTTATTGGGACAGCTAATTCACCCCTCCACTTT. Amino acid sequence: CASSLIGTANSPLHF.

J is TRBJ1-1 and V is TRBV5-1, with 7 bases identical to TRBD1. V shed 5 bases and J 4 bases; nucleotides not matched to a gene: 11. Germline CDR1 SGHRS, CDR2 YFSETQ. This CDR3 region has 15 residues. CDR3 loop: CASRRETGTGTEAFF. The CDR3 region has the DNA TGCGCCAGCAGACGTGAGACAGGGACTGGCACTGAAGCTTTCTTT.

The V gene is TRBV27, the J gene TRBJ2-7; 7 nucleotides line up with TRBD2. Germline V gene data show CDR1 as MNHEY and CDR2 as SMNVEV (reference sequence). CDR3 size: 15 residues. J was trimmed by 7 bases and V by 3 bases; bases with no gene match: 12. CDR3 region: CASSFYGRPSGEQYF. The CDR3 DNA follows: TGTGCCAGCAGTTTTTACGGGAGGCCTTCAGGTGAGCAGTACTTC.

The genes are TRBV28 and TRBJ2-7, with TRBD1 matching over 8 bases. The CDR3 runs 13 residues. V shed 8 bases and J 4 bases; nucleotides not matched to a gene: 7. Germline loops: CDR1 MDHEN, CDR2 SYDVKM. DNA of the CDR3: TGTGCCAGCCGGGGGCAGGGGGCTTACGAGCAGTACTTC. Amino acids: CASRGQGAYEQYF.

V is TRBV7-2 and J is TRBJ2-4; TRBD1 aligns across 7 bases. The J segment lost 5 bases and the V segment lost 6 bases, leaving 10 bases of the junction unmatched. CDR1 is SGHTA, CDR2 FQGNSA, per germline. The length of the CDR3 is 15 residues. The CDR3 DNA is TGTGCCAGCAGTCCTCCGGGACAGATAGAAAACATTCAGTACTTC. Its protein product is CASSPPGQIENIQYF.

The genes are TRBV6-6 and TRBJ2-1; TRBD2 is a possible D gene (6 bases). Trimming left V 8 bases short and J 2 bases short, with 16 bases between. Germline V gives CDR1 MNHNY, CDR2 SVGAGI (reference sequence). The CDR3 is 15 residues long. The CDR3 reads CASSSGRDAYNEQFF. The CDR3 bases are TGTGCCAGCTCCTCCGGGCGGGATGCCTACAATGAGCAGTTCTTC.

The chain combines TRBV28 with TRBJ1-3; 8 bases agree with TRBD1. The V segment lost 4 bases and the J segment 2 bases; nucleotides outside the gene matches: 7. Germline assignment: CDR1 MDHEN and CDR2 SYDVKM. This CDR3 is built from 16 residues. In DNA form, the CDR3 reads TGTGCCAGCAGTTCCCCTGGGACAGGCGCTGGAAACACCATATATTTT. This encodes CASSSPGTGAGNTIYF.

The chain employs TRBV2 and TRBJ1-1, with 8 bases lining up with TRBD1. This CDR3 has 15 amino acids. The V gene end was trimmed by 7 bases and the J gene end by 1 base; junction bases not matched to a gene: 8. Germline V CDR1 and CDR2: SNHLY, FYNNEI. The CDR3 spells CASNSFGQGNTEAFF. The CDR3 DNA follows: TGTGCCAGCAACTCATTCGGACAGGGGAACACTGAAGCTTTCTTT.

The CDR3 spells CASSLHPIRQGANNQPQHF. CDR3 nucleotide sequence: TGTGCCAGCAGCTTACATCCCATAAGACAGGGGGCAAACAATCAGCCCCAGCATTTT. The chain employs TRBV11-2 and TRBJ1-5; 10 bases map to TRBD1. Germline loops: CDR1 SGHAT, CDR2 FQNNGV. V lost 2 bases, J lost 3 bases, and 13 bases stayed unmatched. The CDR3 spans 19 residues.

The CDR3 nucleotides read TGTGCCAGCAGTGAAAACCTTGGCGGGACAGGGGGCAAGGTCGAGCAGTACTTC. Translated, it gives CASSENLGGTGGKVEQYF. The chain joins TRBV6-1 to TRBJ2-7; 12 bases are shared with TRBD1. The germline gives CDR1 MNHNS, CDR2 SASEGT. The V segment lost 2 bases and the J segment 6 bases; nucleotides outside the gene matches: 14. The CDR3 runs 18 residues.

The V and J genes are TRBV5-1 and TRBJ2-3; TRBD1 matches 7 bases. The CDR3 covers 14 residues. J was trimmed by 0 bases and V by 4 bases; bases with no gene match: 2. CDR1 is SGHRS, CDR2 YFSETQ, per germline. CDR3 bases: TGCGCCAGCAGCGCGGACAGGAGCACAGATACGCAGTATTTT. Translating it yields CASSADRSTDTQYF.

This rearrangement joins TRBV29-1 to TRBJ2-3; TRBD2 aligns across 7 bases. The V gene's germline CDR1 is SQVTM and CDR2 ANQGSEA. The length of the CDR3 is 14 residues. Unmatched junction bases numbered 8, after V lost 6 bases and J lost 2 bases. This CDR3 is CSVPRGGDTDTQYF. CDR3 DNA sequence: TGCAGCGTCCCCCGTGGGGGGGACACAGATACGCAGTATTTT.

The chain combines TRBV4-2 with TRBJ1-1; tentative D call: TRBD1 (6 bases). Trimming shortened V by 2 bases and J by 2 bases, and 12 bases separated the two germline ends. The CDR3 consists of 15 residues. Germline lookup yields CDR1 LGHNA and CDR2 YNFKEQ. CDR3 residues: CASSQPPGANTEAFF. The CDR3 DNA follows: TGTGCCAGCAGCCAACCCCCAGGGGCCAACACTGAAGCTTTCTTT.

This chain joins TRBV7-2 and TRBJ1-5; 8 positions agree with TRBD1. Germline V gene data show CDR1 as SGHTA and CDR2 as FQGNSA. V shed 1 base and J 7 bases; nucleotides not matched to a gene: 6. The CDR3 contains 15 residues. This chain's CDR3 is CASSLELAGGQPQHF. The CDR3 nucleotides read TGTGCCAGCAGCTTAGAGTTGGCAGGGGGCCAGCCCCAGCATTTT.

This chain joins TRBV7-2 and TRBJ1-4, with D maybe TRBD1 (5 bases). Trimming pared 5 bases from V and 5 bases from J, leaving 12 bases between. Germline V gene sequence: CDR1 SGHTA, CDR2 FQGNSA. The CDR3 runs 14 residues. The CDR3, as DNA: TGTGCCAGCAGCCCCGGGAGGGGAAATGAAAAACTGTTTTTT. This gives the protein CASSPGRGNEKLFF.

This clone was counted between two and nine times. This rearrangement joins TRBV19 to TRBJ2-1; TRBD2 aligns across 7 bases. Germline V gene data show CDR1 as LNHDA and CDR2 as SQIVND (reference sequence). The CDR3 sequence is 18 residues long. Losses at the gene ends were 1 base for V and 0 bases for J; bases not matched to a gene: 9. CDR3 residues: CASSIASGASSSYNEQFF. The CDR3 DNA is TGTGCCAGTAGTATAGCTAGCGGAGCTTCAAGCTCCTACAATGAGCAGTTCTTC.